These 24 T cell receptor beta chains originate from one sample sequenced in a study of T cells in Graves' hyperthyroidism and ophthalmopathy (dated by TCRdb to the late 2010s). The library came from multiplex PCR. Sequencing took place on an Illumina HiSeq 2000. Amplification of TCR beta CDR3 regions was carried out from RNA transcripts. A first-round RT-PCR of the TCR CDR3 used the HTBI primer set with the Qiagen OneStep RT-PCR kit. TCRdb trimmed public reads at Q25 via fastp, called clones via MiXCR and kept in-frame beta chains. Each record represents a unique CDR3 protein, reported with the most common genes and DNA among its rows. The sample yields about 270,000 distinct CDR3 sequences; approximately 20% were counted once. Of the sample, about 60% is held by the ten largest clones. What was sequenced was blood. The receptor set was obtained from a man between 25 and 39 years old with Graves' ophthalmopathy.

Note on this clonotype: A junction end diverges from the germline sequence, so it may reflect a read error. The genes are TRBV11-2 and TRBJ1-1; D is unresolved. This CDR3 has 15 residues. Germline CDR1 SGHAT, CDR2 FQNNGV. The CDR3 sequence is CASNLVAGLNTEAFF. CDR3 DNA sequence: TGTGCCAGCAACTTAGTTGCAGGCTTAAACACTGAAGCTTTCTTT.

The chain carries TRBV28 and TRBJ2-1, with 11 positions matching TRBD1. The trim removed 6 bases at V and 8 bases at J, leaving 15 bases unmatched. The CDR3 has 17 residues. CDR1 and CDR2 from the germline V gene are MDHEN and SYDVKM. The CDR3 nucleotides read TGTGCCAGCAGGCCGACCCTCGGGACAGGGGGGGTAGATGAGCAGTTCTTC. It is translated as CASRPTLGTGGVDEQFF.

This clonotype turned up a few times. The chain uses TRBV27 and TRBJ2-3; TRBD2 matches at 10 bases. The CDR3 has 17 residues. The ends lost 3 bases at V and 4 bases at J; junction bases unmatched: 10. CDR1 MNHEY and CDR2 SMNVEV come from the germline V gene (reference sequence). CDR3 in DNA: TGTGCCAGCAGTTTCTTCACAGCGGGAGGGCTGGCAGATACGCAGTATTTT. It translates to CASSFFTAGGLADTQYF.

The chain uses TRBV20-1 and TRBJ2-3; no definite D call. There are 14 residues in the CDR3. Trimming took 3 bases from V and 4 from J, leaving 14 bases between them. Germline V gives CDR1 DFQATT, CDR2 SNEGSKA (reference sequence). CDR3 sequence: CSASLIRRSDTQYF. In DNA form, the CDR3 reads TGCAGTGCTAGTTTAATCCGAAGGTCAGATACGCAGTATTTT.

The V call is TRBV2, the J call TRBJ1-5; D gene ambiguous. CDR1 is SNHLY, CDR2 FYNNEI, per germline. V lost 3 bases to trimming and J lost 7 bases, with 13 bases between them. The CDR3 covers 14 residues. As DNA, the CDR3 is TGTGCCAGCAGTGAGGAACAGACGGGCCAGCCCCAGCATTTT. Its protein product is CASSEEQTGQPQHF. The variable domain in full, completed from reference TRBV2 and TRBJ1-5, reads EPEVTQTPSHQVTQMGQEVILRCVPISNHLYFYWYRQILGQKVEFLVSFYNNEISEKSEIFDDQFSVERPDGSNFTLKIRSTKLEDSAMYFCASSEEQTGQPQHFGDGTRLSIL.

This clonotype was seen at least ten times. V is TRBV11-2 and J is TRBJ2-5, with TRBD1 matching 10 bases. This CDR3 is built from 11 residues. Germline V gives CDR1 SGHAT, CDR2 FQNNGV. J gave up 12 bases and V 4 bases, and 2 bases lay outside the gene matches. This CDR3 is CASSSGQGEYF. The CDR3 coding sequence is TGTGCCAGCAGCTCCGGACAGGGGGAGTACTTC.

The chain's CDR3 is CASSYGGRAGTGELFF. The CDR3 DNA reads as TGTGCCAGCAGCTACGGCGGGAGGGCTGGCACCGGGGAGCTGTTTTTT. This sequence joins TRBV5-4 and TRBJ2-2; 9 nucleotides line up with TRBD2. The CDR3 covers 16 residues. Germline V lookup: CDR1 SGHNT, CDR2 YYREEE (reference sequence). Trimming removed 3 bases from V and 4 bases from J; junction bases left unmatched: 7.

There are many counts of this clonotype. The rearrangement links TRBV11-1 to TRBJ2-1, with 14 bases lining up with TRBD2. There are 17 residues in the CDR3. The germline V gene encodes CDR1 SGHAT and CDR2 FQDESV (reference sequence). V lost 4 bases, J lost 10 bases, and 12 bases stayed unmatched. CDR3 DNA: TGTGCCAGCAGCTCGACTAGCGGGAGGGCCGATTTGTCCGAGCAGTTCTTC. Its translation is CASSSTSGRADLSEQFF.

The gene calls are TRBV5-4 and TRBJ1-3, with D possibly TRBD1 on 6 matching bases. This CDR3 spans 14 amino acids. CDR1 is SGHNT and CDR2 is YYREEE in the germline V gene (reference sequence). V dropped 5 bases and J dropped 2 bases, with 11 bases sitting between them. Here the CDR3 reads CASSRPGAGNTIYF. As DNA, the CDR3 is TGTGCCAGCAGTCGTCCAGGGGCTGGAAACACCATATATTTT.

This clonotype occurred a few times. This chain links TRBV6-6 with TRBJ1-5, with a weak D call TRBD1 (5 bases). Looked up from germline, CDR1 is MNHNY and CDR2 is SVGAGI (reference sequence). The CDR3 has 16 amino acids. Trimming removed 1 base from V and 2 bases from J, with 12 bases in between. The CDR3 DNA sequence: TGTGCCAGCAGTTACTACAGGCCGGTGGGCAATCAGCCCCAGCATTTT. Its translation is CASSYYRPVGNQPQHF.

The chain uses TRBV9 and TRBJ2-3; TRBD2 matches at 7 bases. This CDR3 has 14 amino acids. J lost 3 bases, V lost 2 bases, and 3 bases had no gene match. Germline-derived CDR1 and CDR2 are SGDLS and YYNGEE. The CDR3 nucleotides read TGTGCCAGCAGCGTCGCGGGGGTGACAGATACGCAGTATTTT. Protein product: CASSVAGVTDTQYF. The complete variable domain, with remaining parts taken from reference TRBV9 and TRBJ2-3, reads DSGVTQTPKHLITATGQRVTLRCSPRSGDLSVYWYQQSLDQGLQFLIQYYNGEERAKGNILERFSAQQFPDLHSELNLSSLELGDSALYFCASSVAGVTDTQYFGPGTRLTVL.

This clonotype occurred a few times. The genes are TRBV20-1 and TRBJ2-5; D is unclear. V was pared by 1 base and J by 1 base, with 10 bases between. From germline, CDR1 is DFQATT and CDR2 SNEGSKA (reference sequence). The CDR3 loop spans 14 amino acids. CDR3 sequence reads: CSARVRGSQETQYF. The CDR3 coding sequence is TGCAGTGCTAGAGTTCGAGGCAGCCAAGAGACCCAGTACTTC.

The chain links TRBV7-9 to TRBJ2-1, with TRBD2 matching 7 bases. Trimming cost V 4 bases and J 7 bases; bases outside gene matches: 13. The CDR3 extends over 16 amino acids. From germline, CDR1 is SEHNR and CDR2 FQNEAQ (reference sequence). CDR3 sequence reads: CASSYRSAGRGNEQFF. In DNA form, the CDR3 reads TGTGCCAGCAGCTACCGCTCAGCGGGACGGGGGAATGAGCAGTTCTTC.

The table lists this clonotype with a few counts. The chain employs TRBV10-1 and TRBJ2-5; the D call may be TRBD1 or TRBD2 (6 bases each). CDR1 and CDR2 (germline): WNHNN, SYGVQD (reference sequence). The V end was cut by 8 bases, the J end by 3 bases, with 22 bases between. The length of the CDR3 is 16 residues. CDR3 loop: CASSPSLRGREETQYF. The DNA of the CDR3 is TGCGCCAGCTCCCCCAGTCTACGGGGGCGAGAAGAGACCCAGTACTTC.

A few counts support this clonotype. The chain joins TRBV6-1 to TRBJ1-2, with 8 bases identical to TRBD1. The CDR3 spans 14 residues. The V gene's germline CDR1 is MNHNS and CDR2 SASEGT. V trimming: 6 bases; J trimming: 4 bases; junction bases outside the gene matches: 7. The CDR3 protein is CASSQLGQGYGYTF. The CDR3 DNA sequence: TGTGCCAGCAGCCAACTCGGACAGGGCTATGGCTACACCTTC.

This clonotype came up many times. The gene calls are TRBV18 and TRBJ2-5; no definite D call. Germline CDR1 KGHSH, CDR2 LQKENI. V lost 3 bases, J lost 0 bases, and 5 bases lay in between. The CDR3 is made up of 13 amino acids. The CDR3 nucleotides read TGTGCCAGCTCACCTAGGTACCAAGAGACCCAGTACTTC. This translates into CASSPRYQETQYF.

The chain is built from TRBV3-1 and TRBJ2-3; 13 bases are shared with TRBD2. Germline V gene sequence: CDR1 LGHDT, CDR2 YNNKEL (reference sequence). The CDR3 loop spans 18 amino acids. J gave up 0 bases and V 5 bases, and 8 bases lay outside the gene matches. DNA for the CDR3: TGTGCCAGCAGCTCCGCCCCGGGACTAGCGGGAAGCACAGATACGCAGTATTTT. It specifies CASSSAPGLAGSTDTQYF.

This clonotype showed up many times. The V gene is TRBV28, the J gene TRBJ1-5; D is ambiguous. This CDR3 is 17 amino acids long. Germline V CDR1 and CDR2: MDHEN, SYDVKM. With 3 bases removed from V and 7 bases from J, the gap between germline ends came to 22 bases. CDR3 sequence reads: CASSLFPKPSERQPQHF. The CDR3 DNA sequence: TGTGCCAGCAGTTTGTTCCCGAAACCGTCAGAGCGACAGCCCCAGCATTTT. The full variable domain, completed using reference TRBV28 and TRBJ1-5, is DVKVTQSSRYLVKRTGEKVFLECVQDMDHENMFWYRQDPGLGLRLIYFSYDVKMKEKGDIPEGYSVSREKKERFSLILESASTNQTSMYLCASSLFPKPSERQPQHFGDGTRLSIL.

The gene calls are TRBV12-3 or TRBV12-4 and TRBJ2-2; 10 nucleotides align to TRBD2. This CDR3 region has 16 residues. V lost 6 bases and J lost 5; bases outside the gene matches: 9. The CDR3 bases are TGTGCCAGCAGACACCATCTAGCGGGAGTAACCGGGGAGCTGTTTTTT. Its protein is CASRHHLAGVTGELFF.

This clonotype was counted at least ten times. The rearrangement uses TRBV2 and TRBJ1-5; D is possibly TRBD1 (5 bases). Trimming cost V 4 bases and J 2 bases, with 12 bases left between them. The germline V gene has CDR1 SNHLY and CDR2 FYNNEI. The CDR3 runs 15 residues. CDR3 amino acids: CASSVGGAGNQPQHF. CDR3 DNA: TGTGCCAGCAGTGTGGGGGGAGCGGGCAATCAGCCCCAGCATTTT.

This clonotype was observed a handful of times. V gene TRBV28 combines with J gene TRBJ2-1, with a tentative D call TRBD1 (6 bases). The CDR3 spans 15 residues. In germline, CDR1 is MDHEN, CDR2 SYDVKM. The germline V and J ends were trimmed by 6 bases and 6 bases, with 18 bases remaining between them. This chain's CDR3 is CASSPQGGPGNEQFF. The CDR3 DNA reads as TGTGCCAGCAGCCCACAGGGTGGGCCGGGCAATGAGCAGTTCTTC.

Concerning this clonotype itself: Being one base from a much bigger clone, this may be a read error. The CDR3 does not end in the conserved phenylalanine or tryptophan, so this is likely a read error. The gene calls are TRBV2 and TRBJ1-5, with TRBD1 matching over 8 bases. V lost 4 bases to trimming and J lost 1 base; unmatched junction nucleotides: 3. This CDR3 comprises 15 residues. Germline assignment: CDR1 SNHLY and CDR2 FYNNEI. DNA for the CDR3: TGTGCCAGCAGTGGACAGGGGACGAGCAATCAGCCCCAGCATCTT. Encoded protein: CASSGQGTSNQPQHL.

This CDR3 reads CASSFETSGVPNEQFF. The CDR3 DNA is TGTGCCAGCAGCTTTGAGACTAGCGGGGTACCCAATGAGCAGTTCTTC. The gene calls are TRBV7-9 and TRBJ2-1, with 11 positions matching TRBD2. The V segment lost 3 bases and the J segment 6 bases; nucleotides outside the gene matches: 7. Germline CDR1 is SEHNR and CDR2 is FQNEAQ (reference sequence). This CDR3 is built from 16 residues.

This clonotype has ten or more counts. The chain is built from TRBV2 and TRBJ2-1; D remains ambiguous. This CDR3 is 14 amino acids long. The ends were cut back, 5 bases at V and 0 bases at J, with 8 bases in the middle. Looked up from germline, CDR1 is SNHLY and CDR2 is FYNNEI. The CDR3 DNA sequence: TGTGCCAGCAGTCGAGCGAGCTCCTACAATGAGCAGTTCTTC. This codes for CASSRASSYNEQFF. The full variable domain, with the rest looked up from reference TRBV2 and TRBJ2-1, is EPEVTQTPSHQVTQMGQEVILRCVPISNHLYFYWYRQILGQKVEFLVSFYNNEISEKSEIFDDQFSVERPDGSNFTLKIRSTKLEDSAMYFCASSRASSYNEQFFGPGTRLTVL.